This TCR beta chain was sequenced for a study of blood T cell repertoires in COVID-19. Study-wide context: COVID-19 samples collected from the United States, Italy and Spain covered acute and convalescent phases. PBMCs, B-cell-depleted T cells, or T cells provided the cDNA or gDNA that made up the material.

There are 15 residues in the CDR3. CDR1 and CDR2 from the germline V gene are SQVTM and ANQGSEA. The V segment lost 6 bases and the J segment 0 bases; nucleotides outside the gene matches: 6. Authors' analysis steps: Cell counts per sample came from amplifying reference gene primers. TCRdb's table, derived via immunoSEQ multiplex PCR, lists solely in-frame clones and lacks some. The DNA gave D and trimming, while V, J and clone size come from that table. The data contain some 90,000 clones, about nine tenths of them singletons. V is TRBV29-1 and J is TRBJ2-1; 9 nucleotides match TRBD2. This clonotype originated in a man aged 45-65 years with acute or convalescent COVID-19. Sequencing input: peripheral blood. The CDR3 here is CSVELAGISYNEQFF. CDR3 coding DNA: TGCAGCGTGGAGCTAGCGGGGATCTCCTACAATGAGCAGTTCTTC.